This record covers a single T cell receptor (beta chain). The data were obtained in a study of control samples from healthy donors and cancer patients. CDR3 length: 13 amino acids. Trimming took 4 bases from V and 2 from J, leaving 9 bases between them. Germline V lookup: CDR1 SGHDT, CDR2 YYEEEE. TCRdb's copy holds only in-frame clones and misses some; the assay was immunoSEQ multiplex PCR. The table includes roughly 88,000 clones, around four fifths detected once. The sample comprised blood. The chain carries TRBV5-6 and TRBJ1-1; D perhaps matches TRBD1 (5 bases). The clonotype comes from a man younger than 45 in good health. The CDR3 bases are TGTGCCAGCAGCCCTGGGACCAACACTGAAGCTTTCTTT. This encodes CASSPGTNTEAFF.